The 13 T cell receptor beta chains below come from one sample, sequenced in a study of blood T cell repertoires in COVID-19. The repertoire was sequenced with immunoSEQ multiplex PCR; TCRdb's copy has only in-frame clones and lacks some. The sample includes tens of thousands of clones, approximately 80% of them seen just once. The specimen sequenced was peripheral blood. All receptors derive from a human donor in a cohort sampled during active COVID-19.

The chain has TRBV4-3 and TRBJ2-1, with 12 bases lining up with TRBD2. The junction had 5 bases not matched to a gene; V was cut back by 4 bases and J by 4 bases. The germline V gene has CDR1 LGHNA and CDR2 YSLEER. This CDR3 spans 16 amino acids. This CDR3 is CASSPDGLAGYNEQFF. The CDR3 DNA is TGCGCCAGCAGCCCGGACGGACTAGCGGGATACAATGAGCAGTTCTTC.

The chain's CDR3 is CASSTSGFSTDTQYF. CDR3 coding DNA: TGTGCCAGCAGTACAAGCGGGTTCAGCACAGATACGCAGTATTTT. This sequence joins TRBV6-4 and TRBJ2-3, with D perhaps TRBD2 (6 bases). Germline CDR1 reads MRHNA; CDR2 reads SNTAGT. V lost 5 bases, J lost 0 bases, and 12 bases lay in between. This CDR3 is built from 15 residues.

The V call is TRBV18, the J call TRBJ1-2; no clear D. The CDR3 spans 10 residues. V dropped 5 bases and J dropped 11 bases, with 9 bases sitting between them. The germline V gene has CDR1 KGHSH and CDR2 LQKENI. The CDR3 reads CASSSGFYTF. The CDR3 DNA sequence: TGTGCCAGCTCATCCGGGTTTTACACCTTC.

This clone was counted only a few times. V gene TRBV18 combines with J gene TRBJ1-1; 8 nucleotides match TRBD1. The CDR3 is made up of 15 amino acids. V dropped 0 bases and J dropped 0; count of bases not matched to a gene: 0. Germline V CDR1 and CDR2: KGHSH, LQKENI. CDR3 residues: CASSPPDRVNTEAFF. The CDR3 region has the DNA TGTGCCAGCTCACCACCGGACAGGGTGAACACTGAAGCTTTCTTT.

The CDR3 region has the DNA TGTGCCAGCAGGAGGAGCACTGAAGCTTTCTTT. Protein: CASRRSTEAFF. The rearrangement uses TRBV6-5 and TRBJ1-1; no reliable D call. The CDR3 runs to 11 residues. V shed 6 bases and J shed 4 bases, with 6 bases lying between them. Germline-derived CDR1 and CDR2 are MNHEY and SVGAGI.

The V and J genes are TRBV4-1 and TRBJ1-4, with TRBD1 matching 7 bases. CDR1 MGHRA and CDR2 YSYEKL come from the germline V gene. This CDR3 spans 17 amino acids. V trimming: 4 bases; J trimming: 10 bases; junction bases outside the gene matches: 18. CDR3 in DNA: TGCGCCAGCAGCCGGATTGAAGGGACAGCGCGGTCTCTAAAACTGTTTTTT. This encodes CASSRIEGTARSLKLFF.

The gene calls are TRBV13 and TRBJ2-1; TRBD2 aligns across 8 bases. This CDR3 is 19 amino acids long. The V gene's germline CDR1 is PRHDT and CDR2 FYEKMQ (reference sequence). V gave up 5 bases and J gave up 0 bases; unmatched junction bases: 15. The CDR3 DNA follows: TGTGCCAGCAGCCTCGGGAATGAGCGGGGGCTACGCTCCTACAATGAGCAGTTCTTC. Its protein product is CASSLGNERGLRSYNEQFF.

The chain carries TRBV5-1 and TRBJ2-2; 7 nucleotides agree with TRBD1. The CDR3 totals 16 residues. After removal of 0 bases from V and 4 bases from J, the junction contained 6 bases not matched to a gene. Germline loops: CDR1 SGHRS, CDR2 YFSETQ. CDR3 DNA: TGCGCCAGCAGCTTGGGGGACAGAGGTTCCACCGGGGAGCTGTTTTTT. Amino acid sequence: CASSLGDRGSTGELFF.

Written as DNA, the CDR3 is TGCGCCAGCAGCTATGGACAGGGGCGGAACTACGAGCAGTACGTC. Translated, it gives CASSYGQGRNYEQYV. V usage is TRBV5-1 and J usage is TRBJ2-7; TRBD1 aligns across 9 bases. Trimming cost V 3 bases and J 3 bases; bases outside gene matches: 7. This CDR3 region has 15 residues. Germline V gives CDR1 SGHRS, CDR2 YFSETQ.

The genes are TRBV25-1 and TRBJ1-2; 9 bases align to TRBD1. The junction had 1 base not matched to a gene; V was cut back by 7 bases and J by 4 bases. The CDR3 contains 12 residues. Germline assignment: CDR1 MGHDK and CDR2 SYGVNS. CDR3 bases: TGTGCCAGCACGGACAGGGGCTATGGCTACACCTTC. Translated, it gives CASTDRGYGYTF.

The V gene is TRBV4-3, the J gene TRBJ1-2, with D possibly TRBD1 on 5 matching bases. Germline values: CDR1 LGHNA, CDR2 YSLEER. Between the trimmed V and J ends, which lost 0 bases and 0 bases, there was a span of 8 bases. The CDR3 covers 15 residues. This CDR3 is CASSQDPRANYGYTF. The CDR3 coding sequence is TGCGCCAGCAGCCAAGATCCCAGGGCTAACTATGGCTACACCTTC.

The rearrangement uses TRBV25-1 and TRBJ1-6; 9 bases align to TRBD1. CDR3 size: 15 residues. V was pared by 3 bases and J by 7 bases, with 4 bases of the junction left unmatched. CDR1 MGHDK and CDR2 SYGVNS come from the germline V gene. CDR3 coding DNA: TGTGCCAGCAGTGACTCCGACAGGGGGAATTCACCCCTCCACTTT. Translating gives CASSDSDRGNSPLHF.

This chain connects TRBV30 to TRBJ1-3; the match to TRBD1 covers 9 bases. The CDR3 extends over 16 amino acids. Germline V gives CDR1 GTSNPN, CDR2 SVGIG (reference sequence). J gave up 0 bases and V 8 bases, and 11 bases lay outside the gene matches. For the CDR3, the DNA is TGTGCCACGACCCACAGGGGGCTCTTCTCTGGAAACACCATATATTTT. As protein: CATTHRGLFSGNTIYF.